This is a list of T cell receptor beta chains from one sample in a study of blood T cell repertoires in COVID-19. Assay used: immunoSEQ multiplex PCR; TCRdb lists only in-frame clones, some missing. The profile covers about 210,000 clones, with roughly four fifths appearing a single time and approximately 8% taken by the ten largest. The source material was peripheral blood. The origin of the receptors is a woman between 50 and 59 years old with active or convalescent COVID-19. Each CDR3 is given without its conserved first and last residue. The order of the fields is J gene, V gene, CDR3 protein.

j_gene: TRBJ2-1
v_gene: TRBV2
CDR3aa: ASSDRGYNEQF

j_gene: TRBJ2-2
v_gene: TRBV4-2
CDR3aa: ASSPGQGDTGELF

j_gene: TRBJ2-4
v_gene: TRBV5-1
CDR3aa: ASSLDRILAKNIQY

j_gene: TRBJ2-2
v_gene: TRBV3-1/TRBV3-2
CDR3aa: ASSRGQADNGELF

j_gene: TRBJ2-3
v_gene: TRBV5-4
CDR3aa: ASSLTGRGDTQY

j_gene: TRBJ2-2
v_gene: TRBV7-2
CDR3aa: ASSLLGVAGELF

j_gene: TRBJ2-2
v_gene: TRBV18
CDR3aa: ASSPRHGTGELF

j_gene: TRBJ2-7
v_gene: TRBV19
CDR3aa: ASSSLAGVGEQY

j_gene: TRBJ2-1
v_gene: TRBV6-2/TRBV6-3
CDR3aa: ASSIGTPHYNEQF

j_gene: TRBJ2-1
v_gene: TRBV12-5
CDR3aa: ASGLALGTGGNEQF

j_gene: TRBJ1-2
v_gene: TRBV13
CDR3aa: ASSLGGDRGSYT

j_gene: TRBJ2-1
v_gene: TRBV6-5
CDR3aa: ASSWGSDTYNEQF

j_gene: TRBJ2-1
v_gene: TRBV5-1
CDR3aa: ASSSRGGNNEQF

j_gene: TRBJ2-3
v_gene: TRBV2
CDR3aa: ASSSPRGMGTDTQY

j_gene: TRBJ2-1
v_gene: TRBV10-3
CDR3aa: ATEGLAGGPPDEQF

j_gene: TRBJ1-1
v_gene: TRBV3-1/TRBV3-2
CDR3aa: ASSAGVGDTEAF

j_gene: TRBJ2-4
v_gene: TRBV5-8
CDR3aa: ASSLYQGWTKNIQY

j_gene: TRBJ1-3
v_gene: TRBV7-3
CDR3aa: ASSPDRVTPGNTIY

j_gene: TRBJ1-5
v_gene: TRBV20-1
CDR3aa: SASFPARPQH

j_gene: TRBJ2-1
v_gene: TRBV7-7
CDR3aa: ASSLGPSGEQF

j_gene: TRBJ1-1
v_gene: TRBV7-9
CDR3aa: ASRSGTGGVNTEAF

j_gene: TRBJ2-2
v_gene: TRBV5-5
CDR3aa: ASSLVERGMAGELF

j_gene: TRBJ2-5
v_gene: TRBV5-1
CDR3aa: ASSPQAVPTQY

j_gene: TRBJ1-2
v_gene: TRBV28
CDR3aa: ASSLYLRDRYGYT

j_gene: TRBJ2-1
v_gene: TRBV19
CDR3aa: ASSKHPRLAGDNEQF

j_gene: TRBJ2-1
v_gene: TRBV4-1
CDR3aa: ASSHSGKNEQF

j_gene: TRBJ1-2
v_gene: TRBV5-6
CDR3aa: ASSRRGRRNGYT

j_gene: TRBJ2-1
v_gene: TRBV2
CDR3aa: ASREQGAEGNEQF

j_gene: TRBJ1-1
v_gene: TRBV6-5
CDR3aa: ASRGGGPEAF